The source of this T cell receptor (beta chain) is a study of tumor and adjacent non-tumor tissue in lung cancer. This sample's RNA came from whole unsorted tissue. About this clonotype: What it binds is not known. Without the conserved terminal phenylalanine or tryptophan, this CDR3 likely stems from a read error.

The library came from three nested PCR rounds adapted from ARM-PCR protocols. TCRdb fed the multiplex PCR reads into MiXCR, producing one record per CDR3 protein. The table records 100,000 to 120,000 distinct CDR3 sequences, approximately 84% of them present only once. The study's findings and limits: In normal lung, the top 100 clones were significantly more dominant than in tumor.

The CDR3 loop spans 15 amino acids. Germline loops: CDR1 SGHNT, CDR2 YYREEE (reference sequence). Sequenced input: lung tumor tissue. The rearrangement joins TRBV5-4 to TRBJ2-3; TRBD2 agrees at 9 bases. The clonotype originates from a man in his sixties or seventies with non-small cell lung cancer. In nucleotides, the CDR3 is TGTGCCGGCAGGTGGCGGGGGGGCCGGTCAGATACGCAGTATATT. Translated, it gives CAGRWRGGRSDTQYI.